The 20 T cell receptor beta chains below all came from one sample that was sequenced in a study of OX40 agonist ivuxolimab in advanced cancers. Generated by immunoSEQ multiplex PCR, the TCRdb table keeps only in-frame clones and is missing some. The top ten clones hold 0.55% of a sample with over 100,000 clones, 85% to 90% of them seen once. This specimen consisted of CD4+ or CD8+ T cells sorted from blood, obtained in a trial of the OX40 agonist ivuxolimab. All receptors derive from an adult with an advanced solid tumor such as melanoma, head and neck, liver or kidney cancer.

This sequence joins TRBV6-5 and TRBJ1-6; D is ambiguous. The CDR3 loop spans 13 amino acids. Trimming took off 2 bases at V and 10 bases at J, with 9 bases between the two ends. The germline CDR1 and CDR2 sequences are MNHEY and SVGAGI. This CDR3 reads CASSYKERSPLHF. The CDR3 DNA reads TGTGCCAGCAGTTACAAAGAGAGGTCACCCCTCCACTTT.

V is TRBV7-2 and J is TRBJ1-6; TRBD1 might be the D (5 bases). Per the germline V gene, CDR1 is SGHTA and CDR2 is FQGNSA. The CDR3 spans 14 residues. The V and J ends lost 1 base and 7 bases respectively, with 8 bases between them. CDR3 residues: CASSLGDRNSPLHF. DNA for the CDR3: TGTGCCAGCAGCTTAGGGGACCGGAATTCACCCCTCCACTTT.

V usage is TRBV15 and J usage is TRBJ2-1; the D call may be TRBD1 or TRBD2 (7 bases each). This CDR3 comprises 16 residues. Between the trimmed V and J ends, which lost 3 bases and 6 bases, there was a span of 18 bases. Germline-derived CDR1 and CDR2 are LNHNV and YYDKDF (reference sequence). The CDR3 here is CATSSPRDSGANEQFF. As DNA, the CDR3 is TGTGCCACCAGCAGTCCTCGGGACAGCGGGGCCAATGAGCAGTTCTTC.

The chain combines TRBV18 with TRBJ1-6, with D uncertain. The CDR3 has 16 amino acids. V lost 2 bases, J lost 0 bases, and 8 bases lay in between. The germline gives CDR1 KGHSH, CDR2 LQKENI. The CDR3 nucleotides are TGTGCCAGCTCACCAACCGACGGCTCCTATAATTCACCCCTCCACTTT. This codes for CASSPTDGSYNSPLHF.

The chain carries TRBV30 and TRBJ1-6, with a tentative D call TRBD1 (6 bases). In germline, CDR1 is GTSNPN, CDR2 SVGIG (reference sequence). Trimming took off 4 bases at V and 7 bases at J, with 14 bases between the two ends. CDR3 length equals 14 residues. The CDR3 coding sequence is TGTGCCTGGACCCCAGGGGTGGGGAATTCACCCCTCCACTTT. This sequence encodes CAWTPGVGNSPLHF.

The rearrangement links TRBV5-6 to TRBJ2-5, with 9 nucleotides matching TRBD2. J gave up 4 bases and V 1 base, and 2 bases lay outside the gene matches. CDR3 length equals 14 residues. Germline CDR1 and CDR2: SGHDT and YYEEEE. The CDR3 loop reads CASSLTAGGETQYF. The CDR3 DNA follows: TGTGCCAGCAGCTTGACAGCGGGGGGAGAGACCCAGTACTTC.

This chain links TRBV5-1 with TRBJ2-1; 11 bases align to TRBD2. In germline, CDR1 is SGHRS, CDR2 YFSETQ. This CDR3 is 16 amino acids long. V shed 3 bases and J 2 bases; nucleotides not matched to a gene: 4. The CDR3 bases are TGCGCCAGCAGCTCCCCTAGCGGGGGGACCTACAATGAGCAGTTCTTC. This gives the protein CASSSPSGGTYNEQFF.

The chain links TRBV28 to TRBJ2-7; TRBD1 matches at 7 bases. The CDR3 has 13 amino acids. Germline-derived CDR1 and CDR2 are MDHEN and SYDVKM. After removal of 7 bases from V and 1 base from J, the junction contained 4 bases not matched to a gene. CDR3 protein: CASNVQGSYEQYF. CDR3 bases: TGTGCCAGCAACGTACAGGGGTCCTACGAGCAGTACTTC.

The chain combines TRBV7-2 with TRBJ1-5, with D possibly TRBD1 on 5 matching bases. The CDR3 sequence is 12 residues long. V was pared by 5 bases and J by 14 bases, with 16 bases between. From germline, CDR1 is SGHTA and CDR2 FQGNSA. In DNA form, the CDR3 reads TGTGCCAGCAGCGCTGACAGTTTGCAAGAGCATTTT. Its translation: CASSADSLQEHF.

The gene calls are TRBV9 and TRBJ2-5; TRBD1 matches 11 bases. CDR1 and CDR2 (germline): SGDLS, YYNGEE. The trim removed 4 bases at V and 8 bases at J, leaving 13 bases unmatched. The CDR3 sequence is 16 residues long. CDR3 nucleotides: TGTGCCAGCAGCTCACGTACCGGGACAGGGGGAAGTACCCAGTACTTC. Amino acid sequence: CASSSRTGTGGSTQYF. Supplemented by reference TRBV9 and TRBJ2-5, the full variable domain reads DSGVTQTPKHLITATGQRVTLRCSPRSGDLSVYWYQQSLDQGLQFLIQYYNGEERAKGNILERFSAQQFPDLHSELNLSSLELGDSALYFCASSSRTGTGGSTQYFGPGTRLLVL.

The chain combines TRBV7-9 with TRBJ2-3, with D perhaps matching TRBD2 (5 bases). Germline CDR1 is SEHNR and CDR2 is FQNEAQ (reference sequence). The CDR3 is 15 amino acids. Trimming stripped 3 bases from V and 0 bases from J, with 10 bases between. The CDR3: CASSFKRGSTDTQYF. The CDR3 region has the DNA TGTGCCAGCAGCTTTAAGCGAGGGAGCACAGATACGCAGTATTTT.

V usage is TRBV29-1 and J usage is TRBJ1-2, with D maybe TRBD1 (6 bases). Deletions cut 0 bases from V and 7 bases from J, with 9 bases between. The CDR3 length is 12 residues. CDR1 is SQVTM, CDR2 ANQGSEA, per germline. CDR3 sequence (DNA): TGCAGCGTTGAAGATTTCAGGGGTGGCTACACCTTC. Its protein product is CSVEDFRGGYTF.

The CDR3 region is CACRGNNEQFF. The CDR3 DNA reads as TGTGCCTGCCGAGGGAACAATGAGCAGTTCTTC. The V call is TRBV6-6, the J call TRBJ2-1; D may be TRBD2 (5 bases). Germline lookup yields CDR1 MNHNY and CDR2 SVGAGI (reference sequence). This CDR3 has 11 residues. V gave up 11 bases and J gave up 5 bases, with 10 bases separating them.

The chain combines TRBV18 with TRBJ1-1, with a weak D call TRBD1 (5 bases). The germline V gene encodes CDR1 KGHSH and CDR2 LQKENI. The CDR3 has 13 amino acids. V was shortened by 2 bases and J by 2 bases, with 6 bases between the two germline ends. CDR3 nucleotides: TGTGCCAGCTCACCAGGGGGAAACACTGAAGCTTTCTTT. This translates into CASSPGGNTEAFF.

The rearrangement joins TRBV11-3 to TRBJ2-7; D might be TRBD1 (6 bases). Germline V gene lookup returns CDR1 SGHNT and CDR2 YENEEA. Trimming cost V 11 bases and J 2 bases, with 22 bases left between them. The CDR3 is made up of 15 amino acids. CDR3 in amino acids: CASSLRGSLPYEQYF. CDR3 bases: TGTGCCTCAAGCTTAAGGGGGAGCCTCCCCTACGAGCAGTACTTC.

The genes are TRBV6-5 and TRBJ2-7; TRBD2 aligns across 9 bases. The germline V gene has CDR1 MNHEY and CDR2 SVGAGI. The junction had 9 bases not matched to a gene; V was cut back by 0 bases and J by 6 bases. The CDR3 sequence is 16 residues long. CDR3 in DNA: TGTGCCAGCAGTTACTCCGGCGGGGGGGCTGCAGGCGAGCAGTACTTC. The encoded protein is CASSYSGGGAAGEQYF.

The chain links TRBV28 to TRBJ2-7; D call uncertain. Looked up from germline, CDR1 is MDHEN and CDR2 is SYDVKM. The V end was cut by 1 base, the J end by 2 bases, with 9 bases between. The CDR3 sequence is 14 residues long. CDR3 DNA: TGTGCCAGCAGTTTATTTGGAGTAACCTACGAGCAGTACTTC. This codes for CASSLFGVTYEQYF. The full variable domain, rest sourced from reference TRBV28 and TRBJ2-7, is DVKVTQSSRYLVKRTGEKVFLECVQDMDHENMFWYRQDPGLGLRLIYFSYDVKMKEKGDIPEGYSVSREKKERFSLILESASTNQTSMYLCASSLFGVTYEQYFGPGTRLTVT.

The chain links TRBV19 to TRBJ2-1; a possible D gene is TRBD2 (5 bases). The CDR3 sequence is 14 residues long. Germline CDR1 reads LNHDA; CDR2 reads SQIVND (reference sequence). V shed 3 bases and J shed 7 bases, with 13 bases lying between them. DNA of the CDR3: TGTGCCAGTAGTATCAGGACTGGAGAGAATGAGCAGTTCTTC. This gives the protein CASSIRTGENEQFF.

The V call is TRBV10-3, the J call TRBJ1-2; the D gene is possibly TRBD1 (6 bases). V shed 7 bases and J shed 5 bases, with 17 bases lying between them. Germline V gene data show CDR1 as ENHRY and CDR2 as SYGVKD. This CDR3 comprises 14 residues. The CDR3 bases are TGTGCCATCACCCCGGCGACAGGTGGATATGGCTACACCTTC. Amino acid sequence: CAITPATGGYGYTF.

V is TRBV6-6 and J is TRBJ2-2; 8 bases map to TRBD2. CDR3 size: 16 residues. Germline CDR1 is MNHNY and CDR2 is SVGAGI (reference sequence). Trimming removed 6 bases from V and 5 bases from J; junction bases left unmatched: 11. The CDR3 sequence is CASSPTGTSGTGELFF. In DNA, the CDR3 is TGTGCCAGCAGCCCCACCGGGACTAGTGGGACCGGGGAGCTGTTTTTT.